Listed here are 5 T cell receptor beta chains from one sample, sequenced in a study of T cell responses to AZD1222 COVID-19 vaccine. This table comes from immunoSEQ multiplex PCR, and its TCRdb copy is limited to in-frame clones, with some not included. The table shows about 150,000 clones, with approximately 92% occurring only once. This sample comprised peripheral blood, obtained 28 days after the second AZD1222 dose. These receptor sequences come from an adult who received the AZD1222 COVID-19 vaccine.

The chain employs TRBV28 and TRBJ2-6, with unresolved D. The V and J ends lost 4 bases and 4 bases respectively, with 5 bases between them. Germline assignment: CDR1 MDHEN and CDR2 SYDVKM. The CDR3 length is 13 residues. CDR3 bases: TGTGCCAGCAGTTACGGCGGGGCCAACGTCCTGACTTTC. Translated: CASSYGGANVLTF.

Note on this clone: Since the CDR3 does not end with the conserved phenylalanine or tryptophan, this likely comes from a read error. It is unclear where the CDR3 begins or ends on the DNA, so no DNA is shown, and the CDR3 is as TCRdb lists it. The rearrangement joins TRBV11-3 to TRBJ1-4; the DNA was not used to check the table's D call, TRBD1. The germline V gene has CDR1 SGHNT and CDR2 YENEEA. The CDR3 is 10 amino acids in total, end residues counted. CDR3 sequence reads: CASSLEDRVG.

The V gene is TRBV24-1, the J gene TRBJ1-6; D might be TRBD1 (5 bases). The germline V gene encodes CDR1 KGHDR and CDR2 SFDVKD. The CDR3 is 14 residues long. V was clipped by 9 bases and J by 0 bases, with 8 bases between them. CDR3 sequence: CATRDSSYNSPLHF. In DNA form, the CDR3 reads TGTGCCACCCGAGACAGCTCCTATAATTCACCCCTCCACTTT.

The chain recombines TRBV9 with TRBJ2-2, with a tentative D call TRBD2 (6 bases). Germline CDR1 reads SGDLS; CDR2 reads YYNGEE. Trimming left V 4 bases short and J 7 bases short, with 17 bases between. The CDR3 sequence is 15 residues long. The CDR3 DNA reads TGTGCCAGCAGCCCATACCGTGGACTAATCGGGGAGCTGTTTTTT. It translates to CASSPYRGLIGELFF.

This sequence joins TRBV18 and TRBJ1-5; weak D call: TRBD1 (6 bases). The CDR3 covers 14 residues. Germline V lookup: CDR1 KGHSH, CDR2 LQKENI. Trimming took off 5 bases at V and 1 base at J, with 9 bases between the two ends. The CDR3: CASSSGTSNQPQHF. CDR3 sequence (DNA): TGTGCCAGCTCATCCGGGACAAGCAATCAGCCCCAGCATTTT. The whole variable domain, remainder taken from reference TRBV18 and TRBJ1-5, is NAGVMQNPRHLVRRRGQEARLRCSPMKGHSHVYWYRQLPEEGLKFMVYLQKENIIDESGMPKERFSAEFPKEGPSILRIQQVVRGDSAAYFCASSSGTSNQPQHFGDGTRLSIL.